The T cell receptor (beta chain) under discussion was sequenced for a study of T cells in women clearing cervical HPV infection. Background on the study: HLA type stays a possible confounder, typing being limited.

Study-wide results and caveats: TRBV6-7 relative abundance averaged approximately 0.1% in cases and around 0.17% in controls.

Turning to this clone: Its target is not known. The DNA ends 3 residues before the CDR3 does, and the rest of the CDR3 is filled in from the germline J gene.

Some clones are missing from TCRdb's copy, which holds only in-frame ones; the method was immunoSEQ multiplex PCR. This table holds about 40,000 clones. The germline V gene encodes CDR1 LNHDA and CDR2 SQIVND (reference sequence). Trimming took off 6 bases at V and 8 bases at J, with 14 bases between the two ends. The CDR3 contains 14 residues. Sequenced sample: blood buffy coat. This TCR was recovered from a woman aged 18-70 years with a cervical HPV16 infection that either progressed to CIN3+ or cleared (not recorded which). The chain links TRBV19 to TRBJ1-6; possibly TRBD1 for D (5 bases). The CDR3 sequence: CASSTDSTYSPLHF. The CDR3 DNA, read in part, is TGTGCCAGTAGCACCGACAGTACTTATTCACCC.